Below are 13 T cell receptor beta chains sequenced from a single sample in a study of blood T cell repertoires in COVID-19 (dated by TCRdb to the early 2020s). The library came from the immunoSEQ multiplex PCR assay. TCRdb carries this immuneACCESS record with in-frame sequences only. Its versions omit some clonotypes, under half of them owing to an unresolved V gene in the studies checked, with the rest unexplained. The sample contains 130,000 or so clones, around nine tenths of them found a single time. The leading ten clones occupy about an eighth of the sample. The sequenced sample was peripheral blood. Receptors were obtained from a woman aged 70 to 79 with COVID-19, enrolled during active disease.

This clone was seen only once. The chain employs TRBV5-6 and TRBJ2-7, with 8 bases fitting TRBD1. Trimming at V came to 4 bases and at J to 0 bases, leaving 6 bases not matched to a gene. Germline V gene sequence: CDR1 SGHDT, CDR2 YYEEEE. This CDR3 has 15 amino acids. The DNA of the CDR3 is TGTGCCAGCAGCCGAGGACAGGGAACCTCCTACGAGCAGTACTTC. Protein: CASSRGQGTSYEQYF.

This chain links TRBV3-1 (or the pseudogene TRBV3-2) with TRBJ1-6; D is ambiguous. This CDR3 comprises 16 residues. Germline V gene data show CDR1 as LGHDT and CDR2 as YNNKEL (reference sequence). Deletions cut 4 bases from V and 0 bases from J, with 10 bases between. The CDR3 DNA sequence: TGTGCCAGCAGCCCCGAGGGAAGCTCCTATAATTCACCCCTCCACTTT. Its protein is CASSPEGSSYNSPLHF.

The rearrangement joins TRBV7-9 to TRBJ1-1; 9 nucleotides line up with TRBD1. Germline V gene lookup returns CDR1 SEHNR and CDR2 FQNEAQ (reference sequence). This CDR3 is built from 14 residues. Trimming removed 7 bases from V and 6 bases from J; junction bases left unmatched: 9. CDR3 residues: CASTGTGLRPEAFF. The CDR3 nucleotides read TGTGCCAGCACTGGGACAGGGTTGCGACCTGAAGCTTTCTTT.

The chain employs TRBV28 and TRBJ1-2, with 9 nucleotides matching TRBD1. J gave up 3 bases and V 6 bases, and 14 bases lay outside the gene matches. The germline V gene has CDR1 MDHEN and CDR2 SYDVKM. The length of the CDR3 is 17 residues. The CDR3 DNA reads as TGTGCCAGCAGAGATCCGGGACAGGGCCGTTCGGACTATGGCTACACCTTC. This codes for CASRDPGQGRSDYGYTF.

The chain uses TRBV5-5 and TRBJ1-4; tentative D call: TRBD1 (5 bases). The CDR3 is made up of 15 amino acids. Trimming stripped 2 bases from V and 4 bases from J, with 12 bases between. CDR1 and CDR2 from the germline V gene are SGHKS and YYEKEE (reference sequence). CDR3 amino acids: CASSFFPQGNEKLFF. For the CDR3, the DNA is TGTGCCAGCAGCTTCTTTCCCCAGGGTAATGAAAAACTGTTTTTT.

CDR3 coding DNA: TGTGCCAGCAGCTTCCAGGGATTGAACACTGAAGCTTTCTTT. Encoded protein: CASSFQGLNTEAFF. The V call is TRBV7-3, the J call TRBJ1-1; possible D gene TRBD1, 5 bases. This CDR3 has 14 amino acids. Trimming took off 3 bases at V and 0 bases at J, with 8 bases between the two ends. Germline V gene lookup returns CDR1 SGHTA and CDR2 FQGTGA.

The chain uses TRBV3-1 (or the pseudogene TRBV3-2) and TRBJ2-5; the D gene is possibly TRBD1 (5 bases). The V end was cut by 4 bases, the J end by 0 bases, with 15 bases between. The length of the CDR3 is 16 residues. Germline values: CDR1 LGHDT, CDR2 YNNKEL (reference sequence). In DNA form, the CDR3 reads TGTGCCAGCAGCCCCCCCCCAGGACACCACCAAGAGACCCAGTACTTC. Its protein product is CASSPPPGHHQETQYF.

This clone showed up just a few times. This chain joins TRBV5-8 and TRBJ1-5, with 9 positions matching TRBD1. Trimming took 3 bases from V and 5 from J; bases not matched to a gene: 9. Germline values: CDR1 SGHTS, CDR2 YDEGEE. This CDR3 is built from 16 residues. The CDR3 bases are TGTGCCAGCAGCTCCTCCAGGACAGGGGTCCATCAGCCCCAGCATTTT. Amino acids: CASSSSRTGVHQPQHF.

This clone has more than one count but fewer than ten. The chain joins TRBV6-5 to TRBJ2-7; 9 bases fit TRBD1. J was trimmed by 4 bases and V by 6 bases; bases with no gene match: 7. The CDR3 spans 14 residues. Germline V lookup: CDR1 MNHEY, CDR2 SVGAGI. The DNA for the CDR3 is TGTGCCAGCAGGTATGGGACAGGGAGTTACGAGCAGTACTTC. It yields the protein CASRYGTGSYEQYF.

The chain is built from TRBV5-4 and TRBJ1-1; perhaps TRBD1 as D (5 bases). The CDR3 is made up of 14 amino acids. Trimming left V 2 bases short and J 3 bases short, with 11 bases between. Germline V lookup: CDR1 SGHNT, CDR2 YYREEE (reference sequence). The CDR3 spells CASSFSGRDTEAFF. DNA of the CDR3: TGTGCCAGCAGCTTCTCGGGCAGGGACACTGAAGCTTTCTTT.

The chain combines TRBV5-4 with TRBJ2-1; tentatively, D is TRBD1 (6 bases). The CDR3 sequence is 14 residues long. The V end was cut by 3 bases, the J end by 10 bases, with 17 bases between. Germline CDR1 SGHNT, CDR2 YYREEE (reference sequence). The CDR3 here is CASSSFFDRTEQFF. For the CDR3, the DNA is TGTGCCAGCAGCTCCTTTTTTGACAGGACGGAGCAGTTCTTC.

Only a few counts were recorded for this clone. The V gene is TRBV9, the J gene TRBJ1-1, with a tentative D call TRBD1 (5 bases). Germline lookup yields CDR1 SGDLS and CDR2 YYNGEE. Trimming stripped 0 bases from V and 11 bases from J, with 14 bases between. The CDR3 spans 13 residues. CDR3 DNA: TGTGCCAGCAGCGTAGTATTTACAGGCAGCGCTTTCTTT. This encodes CASSVVFTGSAFF.

The chain has TRBV21-1 and TRBJ2-5; the table calls TRBD1, which could not be checked here. TRBV21-1 is reported as a pseudogene. The CDR3 runs 16 residues. This CDR3 reads CASSKAEQPIGETQYF. As DNA, the CDR3 is TGTGCCAGCAGCAAAGCCGAACAGCCAATAGGAGAGACCCAGTACTTC.